The clone carrying this T cell receptor beta chain was observed a handful of times. The study based diagnoses on clinical symptoms, serum thyroxine and TRAb, thyroid ultrasound and orbital computed tomography. Using RNA transcripts as the source, TCR beta CDR3 regions were amplified. With the HTBI primer set, the TCR CDR3 went through a first round of RT-PCR. One entry per CDR3 protein, called by TCRdb with MiXCR from the multiplex PCR reads. The table has about 400,000 distinct CDR3 sequences, roughly an eighth seen once; the top ten hold approximately 5.8%. The data derive from a study of T cells in Graves' hyperthyroidism and ophthalmopathy. Germline lookup yields CDR1 SQVTM and CDR2 ANQGSEA. This CDR3 spans 12 amino acids. V was shortened by 4 bases and J by 14 bases, with 20 bases between the two germline ends.

The specimen sequenced was blood. The chain recombines TRBV29-1 with TRBJ1-2; tentatively, D is TRBD1 (5 bases). The sequence came from a woman younger than 30 with Graves' hyperthyroidism. DNA of the CDR3: TGCAGCGTTGGCAGGGACGGGGGGTATCGTACCTTC. Translated: CSVGRDGGYRTF.